One TCR beta chain is described in this entry. The sample comes from a study of shared clonotypes between healthy human individuals. In the study overall: The cohort comprised a couple of women and a few men. Their ages spanned 18 to 49 years.

V was pared by 0 bases and J by 4 bases, with 13 bases between. CDR3 size: 16 residues. The germline CDR1 and CDR2 sequences are SGDLS and YYNGEE. For unsorted PBMC, around 300 ng DNA per replicate equaled roughly 31,000 T cell genomes. The assay was immunoSEQ multiplex PCR, and TCRdb's table has in-frame clones only and misses some. The sample records hundreds of thousands of clones, around 77% being singletons. The sequence derives from a woman aged 40 to 49 in good health. Some clones in this sample may be carry-over from other donors' samples. What was sequenced was PBMCs. The chain employs TRBV9 and TRBJ1-4, with D maybe TRBD1 (5 bases). CDR3 loop: CASSVGWQGGNEKLFF. CDR3 in DNA: TGTGCCAGCAGCGTAGGGTGGCAGGGAGGTAATGAAAAACTGTTTTTT.